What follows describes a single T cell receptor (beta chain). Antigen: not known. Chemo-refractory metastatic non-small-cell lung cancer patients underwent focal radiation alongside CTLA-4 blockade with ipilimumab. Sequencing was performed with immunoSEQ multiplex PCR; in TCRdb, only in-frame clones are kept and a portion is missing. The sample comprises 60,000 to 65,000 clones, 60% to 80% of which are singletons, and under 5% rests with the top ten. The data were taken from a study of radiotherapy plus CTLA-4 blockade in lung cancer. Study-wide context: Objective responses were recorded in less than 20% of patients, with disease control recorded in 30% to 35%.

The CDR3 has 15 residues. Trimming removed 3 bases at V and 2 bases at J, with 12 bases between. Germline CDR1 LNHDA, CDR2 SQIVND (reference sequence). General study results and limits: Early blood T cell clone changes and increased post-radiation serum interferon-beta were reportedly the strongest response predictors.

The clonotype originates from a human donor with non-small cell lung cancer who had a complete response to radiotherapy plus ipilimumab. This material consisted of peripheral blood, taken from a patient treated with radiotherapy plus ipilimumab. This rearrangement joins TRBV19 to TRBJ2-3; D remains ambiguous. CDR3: CASSIRAELTDTQYF. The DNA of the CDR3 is TGTGCCAGTAGTATTAGGGCAGAGCTCACAGATACGCAGTATTTT.